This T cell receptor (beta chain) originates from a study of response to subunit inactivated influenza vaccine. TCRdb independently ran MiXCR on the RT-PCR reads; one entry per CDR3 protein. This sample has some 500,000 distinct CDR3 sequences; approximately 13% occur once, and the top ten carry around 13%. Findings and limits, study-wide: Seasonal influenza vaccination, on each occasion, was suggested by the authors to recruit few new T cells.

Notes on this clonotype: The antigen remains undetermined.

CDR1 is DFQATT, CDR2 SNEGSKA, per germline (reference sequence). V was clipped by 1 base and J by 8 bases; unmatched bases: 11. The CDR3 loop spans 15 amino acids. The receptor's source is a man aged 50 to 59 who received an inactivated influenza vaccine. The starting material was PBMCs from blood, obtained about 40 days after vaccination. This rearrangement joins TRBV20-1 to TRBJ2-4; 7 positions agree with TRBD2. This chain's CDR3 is CSARAPHGGGDIQYF. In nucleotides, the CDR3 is TGCAGTGCTAGAGCGCCCCATGGGGGGGGGGACATTCAGTACTTC.